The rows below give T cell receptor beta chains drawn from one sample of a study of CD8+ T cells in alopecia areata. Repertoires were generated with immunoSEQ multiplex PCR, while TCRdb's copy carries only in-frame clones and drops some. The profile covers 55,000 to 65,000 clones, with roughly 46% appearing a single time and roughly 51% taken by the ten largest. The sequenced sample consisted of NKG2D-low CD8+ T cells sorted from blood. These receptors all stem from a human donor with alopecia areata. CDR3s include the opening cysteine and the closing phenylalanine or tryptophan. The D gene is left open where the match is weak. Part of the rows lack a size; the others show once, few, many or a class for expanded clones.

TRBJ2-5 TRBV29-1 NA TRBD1 TGCAGCGTTGAAGATGTCAGGACAGGGCTCCGGGAGACCCAGTACTTC CSVEDVRTGLRETQYF
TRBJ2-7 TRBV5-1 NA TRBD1 TGCGCCAGCAGCCTGGAGGACAGGGAACACGAGCAGTACTTC CASSLEDREHEQYF
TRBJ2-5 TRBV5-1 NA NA TGCGCCAGCAGCTCCCTTGGCGGAGGGAAGGTGTACCAAGAGACCCAGTACTTC CASSSLGGGKVYQETQYF
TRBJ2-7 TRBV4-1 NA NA TGCGCCAGCAGCCAAGATAACCCTCGGGGATACGAGCAGTACTTC CASSQDNPRGYEQYF
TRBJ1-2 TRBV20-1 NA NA TGCAGTGCTAGATTTGGAGATGGCTACACCTTC CSARFGDGYTF
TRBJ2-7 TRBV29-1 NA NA TGCAGCGTTGACGAGGGATCCTACGAGCAGTACTTC CSVDEGSYEQYF
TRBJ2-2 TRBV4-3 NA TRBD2 TGCGCCAGCAGCCAAGATCTTGTTGGAGTGCGGACTAGCGGGAACGGGGAGCTGTTTTTT CASSQDLVGVRTSGNGELFF
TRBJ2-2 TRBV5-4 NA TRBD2 TGTGCCAGCAGCTGGGGGGGACTAGCGGACACCGGGGAGCTGTTTTTT CASSWGGLADTGELFF
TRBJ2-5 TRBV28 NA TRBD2 TGTGCCAGCAGTCCAGGGACTAGCGGGATCCAAGAGACCCAGTACTTC CASSPGTSGIQETQYF
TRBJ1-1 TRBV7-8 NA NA TGTGCCAGCAGCTTAACGGGGTGGGGTGAAGCTTTCTTT CASSLTGWGEAFF
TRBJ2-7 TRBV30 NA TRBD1 TGTGCCTGGGCCGCCGGGACAGGATCCTACGAGCAGTACTTC CAWAAGTGSYEQYF
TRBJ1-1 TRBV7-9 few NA TGTGCCAGCAGCTTAGTTCGGGGGAAGGACACTGAAGCTTTCTTT CASSLVRGKDTEAFF
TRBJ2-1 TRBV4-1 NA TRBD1 TGCGCCAGCAGCCAAGAGGGACAGGGACTCAATGAGCAGTTCTTC CASSQEGQGLNEQFF
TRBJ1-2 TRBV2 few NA TGTGCCAGCAGTGAGCGGGCGCTTGGCTACACCTTC CASSERALGYTF
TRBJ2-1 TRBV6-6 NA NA TGTGCCAGCAGTTACTCTGGAAGCGGTAATGAGCAGTTCTTC CASSYSGSGNEQFF
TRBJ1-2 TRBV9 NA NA TGTGCCAGCAGAAAGTCAGGGTCGGATAGCTACACCTTC CASRKSGSDSYTF
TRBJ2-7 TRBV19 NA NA TGTGCCAGTAGTATAGGGGGGGTCTACGAGCAGTACTTC CASSIGGVYEQYF
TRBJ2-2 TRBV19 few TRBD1 TGTGCCAGTACCAGGTGGCAGGGGGCCACCGGGGAGCTGTTTTTT CASTRWQGATGELFF
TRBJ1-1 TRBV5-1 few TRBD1 TGCGCCAGCAGCTCCCGGACAGGGGTGAACACTGAAGCTTTCTTT CASSSRTGVNTEAFF
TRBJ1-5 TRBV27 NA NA TGTGCCAGCTCCCGCGGTAGCAATCAGCCCCAGCATTTT CASSRGSNQPQHF
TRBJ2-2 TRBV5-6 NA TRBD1 TGTGCCAGCAGCTTCGAGGGACAGGGCTACGCCGGGGAGCTGTTTTTT CASSFEGQGYAGELFF
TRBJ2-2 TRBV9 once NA TGTGCCAGCAGCGTAGGGGCTGGCACAAACACCGGGGAGCTGTTTTTT CASSVGAGTNTGELFF
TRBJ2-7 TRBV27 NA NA TGTGCCAGCAGTTTATTTGGCACCTCCTACGAGCAGTACTTC CASSLFGTSYEQYF
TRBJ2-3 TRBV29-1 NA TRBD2 TGCAGCGTTGAAGGCCCCCGTGCTCCTAGCGGGAGCACAGATACGCAGTATTTT CSVEGPRAPSGSTDTQYF
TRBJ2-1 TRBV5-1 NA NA TGCGCCAGCAGCTTGAATAGCCTGGCGGACGGAAGGAATGAGCAGTTCTTC CASSLNSLADGRNEQFF
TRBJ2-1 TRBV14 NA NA TGTGCCAGCAGCCGCAGCCCAGGACAGTCGGTGGGGCAGTTCTTC CASSRSPGQSVGQFF
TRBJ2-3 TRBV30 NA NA TGTGCCTGGGACCGGACTGTCACAGATACGCAGTATTTT CAWDRTVTDTQYF
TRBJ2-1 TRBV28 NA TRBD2 TGTGCCGCCGGGAAGCTAGCGGGAGACTACAATGAGCAGTTCTTC CAAGKLAGDYNEQFF
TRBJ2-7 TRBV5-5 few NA TGTGCCAGCAGCTTCCGGGACTTTGGCTCCTACGAGCAGTACTTC CASSFRDFGSYEQYF
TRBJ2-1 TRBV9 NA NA TGTGCCAGCAGCGTAGTTCGCGGTGACAATGAGCAGTTCTTC CASSVVRGDNEQFF
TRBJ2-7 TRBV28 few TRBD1 TGTGCCAGCAGTTCCCGACAGGGAACCCCCTACGAGCAGTACTTC CASSSRQGTPYEQYF
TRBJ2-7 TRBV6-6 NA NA TGTGCCAGCGGGAAGGGGGGCGAGCAGTACTTC CASGKGGEQYF
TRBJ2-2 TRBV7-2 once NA TGTGCCAGCAGCCGCTGGGGGGACACCGGGGAGCTGTTTTTT CASSRWGDTGELFF
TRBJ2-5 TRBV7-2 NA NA TGTGCCAGCACTGAAAGGGGGGGTCAAGAGACCCAGTACTTC CASTERGGQETQYF
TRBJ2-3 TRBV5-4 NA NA TGTGCCAGCAGCCGTAGCGGATCCACAGATACGCAGTATTTT CASSRSGSTDTQYF
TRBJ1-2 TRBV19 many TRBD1 TGTGCCAGCCGGACAGGACGAGTATATGGCTACACCTTC CASRTGRVYGYTF
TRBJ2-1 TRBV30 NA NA TGTGCCTGGAGTGTAAGGGGGGATGAGCAGTTCTTC CAWSVRGDEQFF
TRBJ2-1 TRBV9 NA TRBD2 TGTGCCAGCAGCGTCCCTAGCGGTTTAAGCTCCTACAATGAGCAGTTCTTC CASSVPSGLSSYNEQFF
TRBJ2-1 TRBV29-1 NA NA TGCAGCGTGAGCCAAGGTGAGCAGTTCTTC CSVSQGEQFF
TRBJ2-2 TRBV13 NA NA TGTGCCAGCAGCTTCGTCTCACCCGGGGAGCTGTTTTTT CASSFVSPGELFF
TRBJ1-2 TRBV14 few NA TGTGCCAGCAGCCCGGAGAGGGGGGCGGACTATGGCTACACCTTC CASSPERGADYGYTF
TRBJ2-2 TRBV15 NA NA TGTGCCACCAGCAGAGATGGAACAGGGTCCGGGGAGCTGTTTTTT CATSRDGTGSGELFF
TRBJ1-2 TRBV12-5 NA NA TGTGCTAGTGGTCCGGGACGTCTCGGCTACACCTTC CASGPGRLGYTF
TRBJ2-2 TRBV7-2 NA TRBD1 TGTGCCAGCAGCTGGGGACAGGCGTCGTCCGGGGAGCTGTTTTTT CASSWGQASSGELFF
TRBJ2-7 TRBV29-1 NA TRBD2 TGCAGCGTTGAGGCGGGGGGAATTTACGAGCAGTACTTC CSVEAGGIYEQYF
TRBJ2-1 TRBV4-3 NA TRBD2 TGCGCCAGCAGCCTTGGGACTAGCGGGATCCTGTACAATGAGCAGTTCTTC CASSLGTSGILYNEQFF
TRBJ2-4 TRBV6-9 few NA TGTGCCAGCAGTCGTCAAGAAAACATTCAGTACTTC CASSRQENIQYF
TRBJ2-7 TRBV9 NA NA TGTGCCAGCAGCGGGGACTCCAACGAGCAGTACTTC CASSGDSNEQYF
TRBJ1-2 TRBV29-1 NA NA TGCAGCGTTGACGGGGAGGGAATGGAGTATGGCTACACCTTC CSVDGEGMEYGYTF
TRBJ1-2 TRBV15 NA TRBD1 TGTGCCACCAGCAGAGATAGGGACAGGGAGATATATGGCTACACCTTC CATSRDRDREIYGYTF
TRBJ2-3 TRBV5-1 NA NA TGCGCCAGCAGCTTACGGATTTCTACTATCACAGATACGCAGTATTTT CASSLRISTITDTQYF
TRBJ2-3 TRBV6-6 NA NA TGTGCCACCTGGCCGGGACGCAGCACAGATACGCAGTATTTT CATWPGRSTDTQYF
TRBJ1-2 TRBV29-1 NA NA TGCAGCGTTGAAGATGCAACAGGTCTTGGTGGCTACACCTTC CSVEDATGLGGYTF